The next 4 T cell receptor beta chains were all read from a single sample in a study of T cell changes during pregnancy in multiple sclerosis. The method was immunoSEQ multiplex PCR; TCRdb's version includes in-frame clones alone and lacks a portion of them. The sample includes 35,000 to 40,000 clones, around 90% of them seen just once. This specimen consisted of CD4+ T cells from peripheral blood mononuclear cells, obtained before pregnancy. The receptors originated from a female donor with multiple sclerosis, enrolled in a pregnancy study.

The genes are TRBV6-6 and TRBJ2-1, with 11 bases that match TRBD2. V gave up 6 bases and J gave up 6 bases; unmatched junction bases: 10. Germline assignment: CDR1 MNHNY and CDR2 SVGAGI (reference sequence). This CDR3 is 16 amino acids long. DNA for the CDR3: TGTGCCAGCAGGATAGCACTAGCGGGAGATGGCAATGAGCAGTTCTTC. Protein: CASRIALAGDGNEQFF.

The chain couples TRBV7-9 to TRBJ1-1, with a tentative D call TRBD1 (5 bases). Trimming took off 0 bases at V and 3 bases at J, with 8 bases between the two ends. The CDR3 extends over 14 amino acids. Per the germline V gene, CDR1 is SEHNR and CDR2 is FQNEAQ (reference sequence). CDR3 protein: CASSLARVHTEAFF. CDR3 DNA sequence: TGTGCCAGCAGCTTAGCCAGGGTCCACACTGAAGCTTTCTTT.

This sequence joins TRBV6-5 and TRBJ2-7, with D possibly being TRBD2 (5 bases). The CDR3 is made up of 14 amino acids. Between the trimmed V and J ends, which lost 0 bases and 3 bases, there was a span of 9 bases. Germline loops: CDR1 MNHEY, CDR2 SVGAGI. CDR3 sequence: CASSYSYRDYEQYF. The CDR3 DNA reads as TGTGCCAGCAGTTACTCTTACCGGGACTACGAGCAGTACTTC.

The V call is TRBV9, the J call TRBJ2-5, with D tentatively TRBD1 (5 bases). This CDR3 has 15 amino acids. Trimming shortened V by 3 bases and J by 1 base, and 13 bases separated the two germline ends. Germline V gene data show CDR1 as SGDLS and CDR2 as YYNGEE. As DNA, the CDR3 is TGTGCCAGCAGCGCAGACCAGGGCCCCCAAGAGACCCAGTACTTC. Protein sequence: CASSADQGPQETQYF.